The next 5 T cell receptor beta chains were all read from a single sample in a study of control samples from healthy donors and cancer patients. The protocol was immunoSEQ multiplex PCR, while the TCRdb copy is restricted to in-frame clones and leaves out a portion. The top ten clones hold about 19% of a sample with approximately 70,000 clones, nearly 90% of them seen once. Sequencing was performed on PBMCs. These receptors all stem from a man in his fifties or sixties with lung cancer.

J is TRBJ1-5 and V is TRBV6-5; D is perhaps TRBD1 (6 bases). This CDR3 spans 14 amino acids. The germline CDR1 and CDR2 sequences are MNHEY and SVGAGI. Between the trimmed V and J ends, which lost 6 bases and 0 bases, there was a span of 9 bases. In nucleotides, the CDR3 is TGTGCCAGCAGACGGACAGCTAGCAATCAGCCCCAGCATTTT. As protein: CASRRTASNQPQHF.

This clone appeared many times. The rearrangement joins TRBV3-1 (or the pseudogene TRBV3-2) to TRBJ1-1; TRBD1 might be the D (5 bases). The germline V gene encodes CDR1 LGHDT and CDR2 YNNKEL (reference sequence). Trimming took 10 bases from V and 4 from J, leaving 13 bases between them. The CDR3 extends over 12 amino acids. This CDR3 reads CATDTGGTEAFF. Here the CDR3 DNA reads TGTGCCACTGATACAGGAGGCACTGAAGCTTTCTTT.

The chain joins TRBV30 to TRBJ2-4; TRBD2 matches at 8 bases. There are 14 residues in the CDR3. The V gene end was trimmed by 0 bases and the J gene end by 8 bases; junction bases not matched to a gene: 6. The germline gives CDR1 GTSNPN, CDR2 SVGIG (reference sequence). The DNA of the CDR3 is TGTGCCTGGAGTGTCGATAGCGGGGTAGACATTCAGTACTTC. Protein sequence: CAWSVDSGVDIQYF. The complete variable domain, with remaining parts taken from reference TRBV30 and TRBJ2-4, reads SQTIHQWPATLVQPVGSPLSLECTVEGTSNPNLYWYRQAAGRGLQLLFYSVGIGQISSEVPQNLSASRPQDRQFILSSKKLLLSDSGFYLCAWSVDSGVDIQYFGAGTRLSVL.

The CDR3: CAWSVLSGASYGYTF. CDR3 in DNA: TGTGCCTGGAGTGTACTTAGTGGGGCTAGCTATGGCTACACCTTC. The V call is TRBV30, the J call TRBJ1-2; D perhaps matches TRBD1 (5 bases). CDR3 length: 15 amino acids. The germline gives CDR1 GTSNPN, CDR2 SVGIG (reference sequence). The ends were cut back, 0 bases at V and 4 bases at J, with 15 bases in the middle.

The chain is built from TRBV7-3 and TRBJ2-3; 7 bases match TRBD2. Germline assignment: CDR1 SGHTA and CDR2 FQGTGA. V was clipped by 2 bases and J by 0 bases; unmatched bases: 2. The CDR3 extends over 15 amino acids. In DNA, the CDR3 is TGTGCCAGCAGCTTAGTTAGCGGGAGCACAGATACGCAGTATTTT. Translating gives CASSLVSGSTDTQYF.